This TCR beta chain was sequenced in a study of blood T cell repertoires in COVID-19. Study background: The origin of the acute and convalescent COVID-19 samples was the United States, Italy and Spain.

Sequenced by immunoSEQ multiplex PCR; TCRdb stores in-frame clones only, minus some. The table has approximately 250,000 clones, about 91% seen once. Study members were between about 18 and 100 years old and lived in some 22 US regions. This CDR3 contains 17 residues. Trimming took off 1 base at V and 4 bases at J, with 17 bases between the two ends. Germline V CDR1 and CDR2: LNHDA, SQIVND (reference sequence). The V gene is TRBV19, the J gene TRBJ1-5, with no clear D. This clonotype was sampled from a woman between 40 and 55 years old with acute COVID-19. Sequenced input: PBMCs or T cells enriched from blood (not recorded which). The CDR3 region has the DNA TGTGCCAGTAGTATAGCAGGCGGCCTGGGAGCGAATCAGCCCCAGCATTTT. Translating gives CASSIAGGLGANQPQHF.